One sample yielded the 29 T cell receptor beta chains listed below, sequenced in a study of blood T cell repertoires in COVID-19. The assay was immunoSEQ multiplex PCR, and TCRdb's table has in-frame clones only and misses some. The table records about 220,000 clones, about 80% of them present only once. Material: peripheral blood. These receptors were taken from a woman aged 55-69 years with acute or convalescent COVID-19.

The rearrangement links TRBV6-5 to TRBJ1-1, with 8 bases matching TRBD1. The ends lost 6 bases at V and 0 bases at J; junction bases unmatched: 6. Germline loops: CDR1 MNHEY, CDR2 SVGAGI. The length of the CDR3 is 15 residues. CDR3 DNA sequence: TGTGCCAGCAGCCAAAGGGACAGGATGAACACTGAAGCTTTCTTT. Encoded protein: CASSQRDRMNTEAFF.

This clone is a singleton in its sample. This chain joins TRBV5-6 and TRBJ1-1; 8 bases match TRBD1. Germline V lookup: CDR1 SGHDT, CDR2 YYEEEE. V shed 3 bases and J 0 bases; nucleotides not matched to a gene: 1. The CDR3 runs to 14 residues. CDR3 nucleotides: TGTGCCAGCAGCTGGGGACAGGTGAACACTGAAGCTTTCTTT. This codes for CASSWGQVNTEAFF. The whole variable domain, remainder taken from reference TRBV5-6 and TRBJ1-1, is DAGVTQSPTHLIKTRGQQVTLRCSPKSGHDTVSWYQQALGQGPQFIFQYYEEEERQRGNFPDRFSGHQFPNYSSELNVNALLLGDSALYLCASSWGQVNTEAFFGQGTRLTVV.

This chain links TRBV13 with TRBJ2-7; the match to TRBD1 covers 7 bases. CDR1 and CDR2 from the germline V gene are PRHDT and FYEKMQ (reference sequence). With V trimmed by 5 bases and J by 0 bases, 4 bases remained unmatched. This CDR3 has 14 residues. CDR3 amino acids: CASSRGTDSYEQYF. The CDR3, as DNA: TGTGCCAGCAGCCGAGGGACAGACTCCTACGAGCAGTACTTC.

The chain links TRBV13 to TRBJ1-6; 7 nucleotides align to TRBD1. Germline CDR1 reads PRHDT; CDR2 reads FYEKMQ (reference sequence). Trimming took 0 bases from V and 9 from J; bases not matched to a gene: 8. CDR3 length: 16 amino acids. The CDR3 loop is CASSLGPEGAGSPLHF. In nucleotides, the CDR3 is TGTGCCAGCAGCTTAGGCCCCGAGGGGGCTGGTTCACCCCTCCACTTT.

The rearrangement joins TRBV6-5 to TRBJ1-1; 10 bases fit TRBD1. The germline V gene has CDR1 MNHEY and CDR2 SVGAGI. CDR3 size: 14 residues. Losses at the gene ends were 7 bases for V and 5 bases for J; bases not matched to a gene: 7. This chain's CDR3 is CASTDGQGGTEAFF. The CDR3 bases are TGTGCCAGCACCGACGGACAGGGGGGGACTGAAGCTTTCTTT.

The chain combines TRBV6-5 with TRBJ1-2, with TRBD1 as a possible D gene (6 bases). Germline V gives CDR1 MNHEY, CDR2 SVGAGI. This CDR3 contains 13 residues. V shed 6 bases and J shed 4 bases, with 12 bases lying between them. The CDR3 loop reads CASRPTGSYGYTF. In nucleotides, the CDR3 is TGTGCCAGCAGACCCACAGGGAGCTATGGCTACACCTTC.

This chain connects TRBV6-1 to TRBJ2-3; D is undetermined. V was pared by 4 bases and J by 4 bases, with 18 bases between. The CDR3 runs 16 residues. Germline V lookup: CDR1 MNHNS, CDR2 SASEGT. The CDR3 DNA reads TGTGCCAGCAGTGCCTTGGATAGCCGCCTCCCAGATACGCAGTATTTT. This gives the protein CASSALDSRLPDTQYF.

Comment on this clone: Different DNA sequences within this sample yield the same CDR3. V gene TRBV7-2 combines with J gene TRBJ2-7; 8 bases fit TRBD2. V gave up 5 bases and J gave up 1 base; unmatched junction bases: 4. The CDR3 runs 14 residues. Germline assignment: CDR1 SGHTA and CDR2 FQGNSA. Here the CDR3 DNA reads TGTGCCAGCAGCCTAGAGCGGGGGTCCTACGAGCAGTACTTC. It specifies CASSLERGSYEQYF. Filled out from reference TRBV7-2 and TRBJ2-7, the complete variable domain reads GAGVSQSPSNKVTEKGKDVELRCDPISGHTALYWYRQSLGQGLEFLIYFQGNSAPDKSGLPSDRFSAERTGGSVSTLTIQRTQQEDSAVYLCASSLERGSYEQYFGPGTRLTVT.

This sequence joins TRBV12-3 or TRBV12-4 and TRBJ2-7, with a weak D call TRBD1 (5 bases). This CDR3 comprises 13 residues. Between the trimmed V and J ends, which lost 2 bases and 3 bases, there was a span of 8 bases. CDR3 nucleotides: TGTGCCAGCAGTTTAAGGACACGCTACGAGCAGTACTTC. Translating gives CASSLRTRYEQYF.

This chain connects TRBV9 to TRBJ1-2; 9 bases agree with TRBD1. The CDR3 sequence is 18 residues long. The V gene end was trimmed by 3 bases and the J gene end by 5 bases; junction bases not matched to a gene: 17. Germline CDR1 is SGDLS and CDR2 is YYNGEE. Written as DNA, the CDR3 is TGTGCCAGCAGCGCCGAGAAGACAGGGGGAGGTAGAGTATATGGCTACACCTTC. This codes for CASSAEKTGGGRVYGYTF.

The chain uses TRBV5-4 and TRBJ2-7, with 11 bases that match TRBD2. V lost 6 bases to trimming and J lost 2 bases; unmatched junction nucleotides: 7. Germline V gives CDR1 SGHNT, CDR2 YYREEE (reference sequence). CDR3 length: 15 residues. The DNA for the CDR3 is TGTGCCAGCACTCGTGGGACTAGCGGCACCTACGAGCAGTACTTC. Its translation is CASTRGTSGTYEQYF.

V and J are TRBV6-1 and TRBJ1-2; D is unclear. CDR1 MNHNS and CDR2 SASEGT come from the germline V gene. The ends were cut back, 2 bases at V and 2 bases at J, with 6 bases in the middle. This CDR3 has 13 residues. The CDR3 DNA is TGTGCCAGCAGTGAAAACAAGAACTATGGCTACACCTTC. This translates into CASSENKNYGYTF.

The chain employs TRBV4-2 and TRBJ1-3; 9 nucleotides match TRBD1. This CDR3 has 18 amino acids. CDR1 is LGHNA, CDR2 YNFKEQ, per germline. The V and J ends lost 6 bases and 0 bases, in that order; junction bases with no gene match: 12. Here the CDR3 DNA reads TGTGCCAGCAGTCGTCGCGGCCGGGACAGGGCCTCTGGAAACACCATATATTTT. Translating gives CASSRRGRDRASGNTIYF.

This clone was detected many times. The genes are TRBV28 and TRBJ1-3; 7 nucleotides line up with TRBD1. The CDR3 extends over 15 amino acids. Germline V gene sequence: CDR1 MDHEN, CDR2 SYDVKM. V gave up 4 bases and J gave up 3 bases; unmatched junction bases: 6. CDR3 coding DNA: TGTGCCAGCAGTTCCGAGACAGGGTTTGGAAACACCATATATTTT. Amino acid sequence: CASSSETGFGNTIYF.

The V call is TRBV4-1, the J call TRBJ2-6; D possibly corresponds to TRBD2 (5 bases). The CDR3 has 16 amino acids. The V gene's germline CDR1 is MGHRA and CDR2 YSYEKL. V was pared by 0 bases and J by 0 bases, with 6 bases between. The CDR3 loop is CASSQDGNSGANVLTF. The DNA of the CDR3 is TGCGCCAGCAGCCAAGACGGGAACTCTGGGGCCAACGTCCTGACTTTC.

This chain connects TRBV4-1 to TRBJ1-6; 8 positions agree with TRBD1. Looked up from germline, CDR1 is MGHRA and CDR2 is YSYEKL. The trim removed 5 bases at V and 7 bases at J, leaving 10 bases unmatched. CDR3 size: 16 residues. CDR3 region: CASSRVPGQANSPLHF. Written as DNA, the CDR3 is TGCGCCAGCAGCAGAGTTCCGGGACAGGCCAATTCACCCCTCCACTTT.

V is TRBV10-3 and J is TRBJ1-1, with D tentatively TRBD1 (6 bases). The CDR3 runs to 16 residues. V lost 0 bases, J lost 3 bases, and 14 bases lay in between. Germline CDR1 and CDR2: ENHRY and SYGVKD. This CDR3 reads CAISESWRGRDTEAFF. The CDR3, as DNA: TGTGCCATCAGTGAGTCCTGGCGGGGGCGAGACACTGAAGCTTTCTTT.

V gene TRBV18 combines with J gene TRBJ1-1, with D tentatively TRBD1 (6 bases). Trimming shortened V by 6 bases and J by 5 bases, and 22 bases separated the two germline ends. The CDR3 length is 16 residues. Germline loops: CDR1 KGHSH, CDR2 LQKENI. The DNA for the CDR3 is TGTGCCAGCTCGAGTTCCGGGCGGGGGGCAGGGACTGAAGCTTTCTTT. This sequence encodes CASSSSGRGAGTEAFF.

This chain joins TRBV11-1 and TRBJ2-2, with a tentative D call TRBD1 (6 bases). This CDR3 has 16 amino acids. The V end lost 7 bases, the J end lost 4 bases, and 19 bases lay between the germline ends. Germline V lookup: CDR1 SGHAT, CDR2 FQDESV (reference sequence). The CDR3 protein is CASTHFRDNPTGELFF. The CDR3 region has the DNA TGTGCCAGCACCCATTTCCGGGACAACCCCACCGGGGAGCTGTTTTTT.

The chain links TRBV6-5 to TRBJ2-7; D is possibly TRBD1 (6 bases). The V end lost 6 bases, the J end lost 0 bases, and 12 bases lay between the germline ends. CDR3 size: 14 residues. Looked up from germline, CDR1 is MNHEY and CDR2 is SVGAGI. The CDR3: CASSTGLSSYEQYF. CDR3 DNA: TGTGCCAGCAGCACAGGGTTAAGCTCCTACGAGCAGTACTTC.

V and J are TRBV24-1 and TRBJ1-1; TRBD1 aligns across 7 bases. J gave up 11 bases and V 3 bases, and 5 bases lay outside the gene matches. Germline CDR1 is KGHDR and CDR2 is SFDVKD. This CDR3 has 12 amino acids. CDR3 nucleotides: TGTGCCACCAGTGATGCGACAGGGAATGCTTTCTTT. As protein: CATSDATGNAFF.

This clone was observed a single time. The chain is built from TRBV5-1 and TRBJ1-5, with TRBD1 matching over 11 bases. Germline values: CDR1 SGHRS, CDR2 YFSETQ. The CDR3 is made up of 17 amino acids. V lost 0 bases and J lost 5; bases outside the gene matches: 7. CDR3 DNA: TGCGCCAGCAGCTTGGTGGGGGACAGGGGGAAGGATCAGCCCCAGCATTTT. Residues: CASSLVGDRGKDQPQHF.

The chain is built from TRBV2 and TRBJ1-1, with TRBD1 as a possible D gene (6 bases). Germline loops: CDR1 SNHLY, CDR2 FYNNEI. This CDR3 spans 15 amino acids. The ends were cut back, 6 bases at V and 3 bases at J, with 17 bases in the middle. In DNA form, the CDR3 reads TGTGCCAGCAGGGTACAGGGAAGGCTGGACACTGAAGCTTTCTTT. This gives the protein CASRVQGRLDTEAFF.

The rearrangement joins TRBV4-1 to TRBJ1-5; D call uncertain. The CDR3 runs to 10 residues. Germline V gene data show CDR1 as MGHRA and CDR2 as YSYEKL. V was pared by 5 bases and J by 12 bases, with 8 bases between. The CDR3 region is CASSRTGQHF. CDR3 DNA sequence: TGCGCCAGCAGCAGGACTGGCCAGCATTTT.

The chain uses TRBV28 and TRBJ2-3, with a possible D match to TRBD1 (5 bases). The V end was cut by 2 bases, the J end by 2 bases, with 8 bases between. Germline V CDR1 and CDR2: MDHEN, SYDVKM. This CDR3 spans 14 amino acids. CDR3 in amino acids: CASSLRGPTDTQYF. In DNA form, the CDR3 reads TGTGCCAGCAGTTTAAGGGGTCCCACAGATACGCAGTATTTT.

This clone was counted a few times. This sequence joins TRBV5-8 and TRBJ2-1; possibly TRBD1 for D (5 bases). The CDR3 runs 15 residues. The V gene lost 1 base and the J gene lost 0 bases, with 8 bases spanning the gap. CDR1 is SGHTS, CDR2 YDEGEE, per germline. CDR3 protein: CASSLQGGSYNEQFF. CDR3 nucleotides: TGTGCCAGCAGCTTGCAGGGTGGCTCCTACAATGAGCAGTTCTTC.

The V call is TRBV9, the J call TRBJ2-7; a possible D gene is TRBD1 (5 bases). V lost 0 bases and J lost 4, with 11 bases in between. Germline V gene data show CDR1 as SGDLS and CDR2 as YYNGEE. The CDR3 length is 14 residues. For the CDR3, the DNA is TGTGCCAGCAGCGTAGATGTGGGGCTTTACGAGCAGTACTTC. It encodes CASSVDVGLYEQYF.

This chain uses TRBV11-2 with TRBJ2-7, with D unresolved. V shed 2 bases and J shed 7 bases, with 18 bases lying between them. Germline V CDR1 and CDR2: SGHAT, FQNNGV. The CDR3 covers 15 residues. In DNA, the CDR3 is TGTGCCAGCAGCTTAATGCCCCTATCACAGTATGAGCAGTACTTC. This encodes CASSLMPLSQYEQYF.

The chain recombines TRBV12-3 or TRBV12-4 with TRBJ1-5; D is undetermined. Trimming cost V 3 bases and J 7 bases, with 10 bases left between them. The CDR3 extends over 13 amino acids. This chain's CDR3 is CASSLLGGQPQHF. The CDR3 DNA sequence: TGTGCCAGCAGTTTGCTGGGAGGGCAGCCCCAGCATTTT.